This TCR beta chain originates from a study of shared clonotypes between healthy human individuals. Turning to the study itself: Every donor yielded three CD4 naive, three CD4 memory, two CD8 naive and one CD8 memory plate. Study results and caveats: For naive CD4 cells, around 5% of clonotypes were shared across a handful of donors.

Negatively enriched CD4+ T cells were divided by CD45RA into naive and memory. As to this clone: Its antigen remains unidentified.

The J segment lost 4 bases and the V segment lost 2 bases, leaving 6 bases of the junction unmatched. The CDR3 sequence is 17 residues long. Germline V gives CDR1 WSHSY, CDR2 SAAADI. Profiled with immunoSEQ multiplex PCR; TCRdb holds only in-frame clones, not every one. Here the sample spans approximately 620,000 clones, about 97% being singletons. The sequenced sample was naive CD4+ T cells sorted from blood. Subset here: CD45RA+ positively selected. The sequence derives from a woman between 25 and 40 years old in good health. This chain joins TRBV10-2 and TRBJ2-1; 12 nucleotides agree with TRBD1. The CDR3: CASSEKGTGGLYNEQFF. CDR3 coding DNA: TGCGCCAGCAGTGAGAAAGGGACAGGGGGCTTGTACAATGAGCAGTTCTTC.